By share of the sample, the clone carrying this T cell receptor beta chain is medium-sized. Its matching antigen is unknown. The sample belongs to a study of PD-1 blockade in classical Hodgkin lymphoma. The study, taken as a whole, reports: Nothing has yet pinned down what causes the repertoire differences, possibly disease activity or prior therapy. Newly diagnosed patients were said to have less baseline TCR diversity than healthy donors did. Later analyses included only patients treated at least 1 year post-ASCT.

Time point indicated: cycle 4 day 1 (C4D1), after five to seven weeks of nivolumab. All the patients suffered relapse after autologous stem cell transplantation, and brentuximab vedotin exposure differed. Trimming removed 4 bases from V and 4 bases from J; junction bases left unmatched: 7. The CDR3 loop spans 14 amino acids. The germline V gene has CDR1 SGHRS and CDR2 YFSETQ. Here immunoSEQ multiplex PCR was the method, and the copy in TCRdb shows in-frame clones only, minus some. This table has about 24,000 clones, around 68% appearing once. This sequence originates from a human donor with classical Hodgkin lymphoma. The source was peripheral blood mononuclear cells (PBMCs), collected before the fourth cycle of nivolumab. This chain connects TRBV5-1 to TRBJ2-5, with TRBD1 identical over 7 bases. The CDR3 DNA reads TGCGCCAGCAGCATATACAGGGGATCAGAGACCCAGTACTTC. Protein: CASSIYRGSETQYF.